The 21 T cell receptor beta chains reported below all come from one sample, sequenced in a study of blood T cell repertoires in COVID-19. Clones were sequenced by immunoSEQ multiplex PCR, and TCRdb holds only the in-frame ones, with some missing. The data hold approximately 400,000 clones, with more than 65% observed a single time. The specimen was peripheral blood. Receptors were obtained from a human donor with acute or convalescent COVID-19. The donor label of this sample is uncertain.

V gene TRBV7-9 combines with J gene TRBJ1-3, with D perhaps matching TRBD1 (5 bases). Germline CDR1 SEHNR, CDR2 FQNEAQ (reference sequence). With 1 base removed from V and 0 bases from J, the gap between germline ends came to 19 bases. The CDR3 runs to 19 residues. CDR3 coding DNA: TGTGCCAGCAGCTTAGAGGCGGGGCCAGCGCCAGGCTCTGGAAACACCATATATTTT. Its translation is CASSLEAGPAPGSGNTIYF.

The chain is built from TRBV15 and TRBJ2-6; the D is unclear. The CDR3 sequence is 16 residues long. Germline V gene lookup returns CDR1 LNHNV and CDR2 YYDKDF (reference sequence). Trimming took off 2 bases at V and 0 bases at J, with 8 bases between the two ends. The CDR3 region is CATSRTLRSGANVLTF. CDR3 in DNA: TGTGCCACCAGCAGAACGCTACGCTCTGGGGCCAACGTCCTGACTTTC.

V usage is TRBV28 and J usage is TRBJ1-5; D perhaps matches TRBD1 (5 bases). Trimming took 9 bases from V and 7 from J, leaving 19 bases between them. There are 14 residues in the CDR3. Germline-derived CDR1 and CDR2 are MDHEN and SYDVKM. CDR3 sequence (DNA): TGTGCCAGTTCGCTCGGGGGAGTGTACCAGCCCCAGCATTTT. Translated: CASSLGGVYQPQHF.

The chain is built from TRBV19 and TRBJ1-5, with 8 bases identical to TRBD1. Germline trimming cut 7 bases from V and 11 bases from J; bases unmatched to any gene: 13. This CDR3 has 14 amino acids. Germline V gene lookup returns CDR1 LNHDA and CDR2 SQIVND (reference sequence). CDR3 bases: TGTGCCAGTACCAGAGACCGGGACAGGTACTCCCAGCATTTT. Its translation is CASTRDRDRYSQHF.

The rearrangement links TRBV18 to TRBJ2-1; possibly TRBD2 for D (6 bases). Germline V CDR1 and CDR2: KGHSH, LQKENI. V lost 3 bases, J lost 9 bases, and 15 bases lay in between. The CDR3 extends over 14 amino acids. CDR3 bases: TGTGCCAGCTCACCGGGACTCTCAATCCCTGAGCAGTTCTTC. Translating gives CASSPGLSIPEQFF.

The chain couples TRBV19 to TRBJ2-2; TRBD2 matches 7 bases. Germline V gene lookup returns CDR1 LNHDA and CDR2 SQIVND (reference sequence). The CDR3 runs to 16 residues. V gave up 3 bases and J gave up 5 bases; unmatched junction bases: 9. CDR3 region: CASSMQRGFRTGELFF. The CDR3, as DNA: TGTGCCAGTAGTATGCAGCGGGGTTTTCGTACCGGGGAGCTGTTTTTT.

The rearrangement joins TRBV30 to TRBJ1-1, with D unclear. The CDR3 totals 11 residues. Germline V lookup: CDR1 GTSNPN, CDR2 SVGIG (reference sequence). V lost 0 bases, J lost 11 bases, and 10 bases lay in between. The CDR3 DNA is TGTGCCTGGAGTGTTCTGTCTAGGGCTTTCTTT. Its protein product is CAWSVLSRAFF.

V gene TRBV3-1 (or the pseudogene TRBV3-2) combines with J gene TRBJ2-7; 7 bases agree with TRBD2. Losses at the gene ends were 4 bases for V and 2 bases for J; bases not matched to a gene: 11. The CDR3 is made up of 16 amino acids. From germline, CDR1 is LGHDT and CDR2 YNNKEL (reference sequence). CDR3 nucleotides: TGTGCCAGCAGCCCACTTCCTAGCGGATACACCTACGAGCAGTACTTC. Translating it yields CASSPLPSGYTYEQYF.

This chain joins TRBV5-1 and TRBJ2-2, with D unresolved. The CDR3 is 14 amino acids. Looked up from germline, CDR1 is SGHRS and CDR2 is YFSETQ. V was clipped by 0 bases and J by 5 bases, with 8 bases between them. The CDR3 DNA follows: TGCGCCAGCAGCTTGGACACAAAGACCGGGGAGCTGTTTTTT. This translates into CASSLDTKTGELFF.

The rearrangement uses TRBV29-1 and TRBJ2-1; D might be TRBD2 (5 bases). This CDR3 spans 16 amino acids. The V end lost 4 bases, the J end lost 3 bases, and 19 bases lay between the germline ends. The V gene's germline CDR1 is SQVTM and CDR2 ANQGSEA. CDR3 nucleotides: TGCAGCGTTGGCGGAGAGGAGCGGAGCCACTACAATGAGCAGTTCTTC. This encodes CSVGGEERSHYNEQFF.

The V and J genes are TRBV2 and TRBJ1-5; 7 bases are a match to TRBD1. Germline assignment: CDR1 SNHLY and CDR2 FYNNEI. This CDR3 contains 12 residues. Trimming cost V 6 bases and J 7 bases; bases outside gene matches: 3. The CDR3 spells CASRQGVQPQHF. DNA for the CDR3: TGTGCCAGCAGGCAGGGGGTGCAGCCCCAGCATTTT.

The chain combines TRBV27 with TRBJ1-2; 7 nucleotides align to TRBD1. This CDR3 is built from 15 residues. Germline loops: CDR1 MNHEY, CDR2 SMNVEV (reference sequence). Trimming took 4 bases from V and 4 from J; bases not matched to a gene: 9. Here the CDR3 reads CASSYRQGGLYGYTF. CDR3 bases: TGTGCCAGCAGTTACCGACAGGGAGGCCTCTATGGCTACACCTTC.

V and J are TRBV12-3 or TRBV12-4 and TRBJ2-3; no firm D call. This CDR3 has 13 amino acids. Deletions cut 3 bases from V and 1 base from J, with 5 bases between. The CDR3 spells CASSLSGTDTQYF. The CDR3 DNA reads as TGTGCCAGCAGTTTGAGTGGCACAGATACGCAGTATTTT.

This chain uses TRBV5-6 with TRBJ1-2, with D perhaps TRBD1 (5 bases). The CDR3 is 14 residues long. Germline-derived CDR1 and CDR2 are SGHDT and YYEEEE. Trimming took off 0 bases at V and 7 bases at J, with 13 bases between the two ends. The CDR3 sequence: CASSLVQGTGGYTF. Here the CDR3 DNA reads TGTGCCAGCAGCTTGGTGCAGGGCACCGGTGGCTACACCTTC.

The genes are TRBV7-9 and TRBJ2-5, with 7 bases lining up with TRBD2. The CDR3 extends over 14 amino acids. V lost 2 bases, J lost 1 base, and 1 base stayed unmatched. CDR1 and CDR2 from the germline V gene are SEHNR and FQNEAQ (reference sequence). The CDR3: CASSLLAAQETQYF. The CDR3 bases are TGTGCCAGCAGCTTACTAGCGGCCCAAGAGACCCAGTACTTC.

V and J are TRBV28 and TRBJ2-1, with D unclear. With 7 bases removed from V and 9 bases from J, the gap between germline ends came to 13 bases. The germline gives CDR1 MDHEN, CDR2 SYDVKM. The CDR3 length is 12 residues. The CDR3 loop reads CASKRRTGEQFF. CDR3 in DNA: TGTGCCAGCAAGCGACGTACGGGTGAGCAGTTCTTC.

The CDR3 bases are TGTGCCAGCAGGTCTACGGGACAGCTAGTGTCACCCCTCCACTTT. Its protein product is CASRSTGQLVSPLHF. V usage is TRBV28 and J usage is TRBJ1-6, with 7 bases that match TRBD1. Germline lookup yields CDR1 MDHEN and CDR2 SYDVKM. The junction had 12 bases not matched to a gene; V was cut back by 6 bases and J by 10 bases. The CDR3 has 15 amino acids.

This clone showed up just a few times. The rearrangement joins TRBV5-1 to TRBJ2-1, with 12 bases lining up with TRBD2. The CDR3 covers 15 residues. The V and J ends lost 3 bases and 6 bases, in that order; junction bases with no gene match: 4. Germline CDR1 and CDR2: SGHRS and YFSETQ. CDR3 loop: CASSSTSGGTNEQFF. The DNA of the CDR3 is TGCGCCAGCAGCTCGACTAGCGGGGGAACCAATGAGCAGTTCTTC.

This chain links TRBV19 with TRBJ2-7, with D possibly being TRBD1 (5 bases). This CDR3 region has 13 residues. The V end was cut by 4 bases, the J end by 1 base, with 8 bases between. The germline gives CDR1 LNHDA, CDR2 SQIVND (reference sequence). The CDR3 nucleotides read TGTGCCAGTAGTACCGACAGTTCCTACGAGCAGTACTTC. Residues: CASSTDSSYEQYF. Combining the CDR3 with reference TRBV19 and TRBJ2-7 gives the whole variable domain DGGITQSPKYLFRKEGQNVTLSCEQNLNHDAMYWYRQDPGQGLRLIYYSQIVNDFQKGDIAEGYSVSREKKESFPLTVTSAQKNPTAFYLCASSTDSSYEQYFGPGTRLTVT.

This clone was counted a single time. The rearrangement uses TRBV19 and TRBJ1-6, with D hard to call. Trimming stripped 5 bases from V and 9 bases from J, with 11 bases between. The CDR3 sequence is 13 residues long. Germline assignment: CDR1 LNHDA and CDR2 SQIVND (reference sequence). The CDR3 loop is CASSSSGASPLHF. CDR3 DNA sequence: TGTGCCAGTAGTTCCAGCGGCGCTTCACCCCTCCACTTT.

Comment on this clone: Distinct nucleotide sequences in the sample also encode this CDR3. The V gene is TRBV5-1, the J gene TRBJ2-3, with D possibly being TRBD2 (6 bases). Germline loops: CDR1 SGHRS, CDR2 YFSETQ. V shed 0 bases and J shed 1 base, with 9 bases lying between them. The CDR3 runs to 15 residues. CDR3 sequence: CASSLGRGGTDTQYF. The CDR3 DNA reads TGCGCCAGCAGCTTGGGACGCGGGGGCACAGATACGCAGTATTTT.